This TCR beta chain was recorded in a study of blood T cells in healthy people across ages. This clonotype was counted only a few times. Germline V gene sequence: CDR1 ENHRY, CDR2 SYGVKD. The CDR3 length is 12 residues. Trimming stripped 0 bases from V and 8 bases from J, with 7 bases between. The second PCR ran about 6 to 12 cycles with a sample-barcoded 5' primer and J-beta primers. TCRdb re-analysed the 5' RACE reads in MiXCR, keeping a single row per CDR3 protein. The profile covers about 640,000 distinct CDR3 sequences, with 58% appearing a single time and 30% to 45% taken by the ten largest. The sequence was collected from a man aged 60-69 years in good health. Sequencing input: blood. The V gene is TRBV10-3, the J gene TRBJ1-2; D not certain. The CDR3 sequence: CAISESERGYTF. The CDR3 nucleotides are TGTGCCATCAGTGAGTCGGAACGCGGCTACACCTTC.